The sample holds a few counts of the clone carrying this T cell receptor (beta chain). The sample is drawn from a study of blood T cell repertoires in COVID-19. Study information: Material from acute and convalescent COVID-19 was sourced from the United States, Italy and Spain. PBMCs, B-cell-depleted T cells, or T cells were the source of the cDNA or gDNA that made up the material.

Trimming pared 2 bases from V and 6 bases from J, leaving 5 bases between. CDR3 length: 12 amino acids. Germline V gives CDR1 MDHEN, CDR2 SYDVKM. In the study's own analysis: Reference gene primer amplification gave estimated nucleated cell counts. Assay used: immunoSEQ multiplex PCR; TCRdb lists only in-frame clones, some missing. V and J calls plus clone size are reproduced from that table; the DNA served to infer D and trimming. The table lists more than 200,000 clones, around nine tenths of them singletons. This TCR derives from a woman aged 40 to 50 who had recovered from COVID-19. Sequencing was carried out using peripheral blood. The chain is built from TRBV28 and TRBJ2-1, with D unclear. This chain's CDR3 is CASSLRGNEQFF. The CDR3 coding sequence is TGTGCCAGCAGTTTAAGAGGCAATGAGCAGTTCTTC.